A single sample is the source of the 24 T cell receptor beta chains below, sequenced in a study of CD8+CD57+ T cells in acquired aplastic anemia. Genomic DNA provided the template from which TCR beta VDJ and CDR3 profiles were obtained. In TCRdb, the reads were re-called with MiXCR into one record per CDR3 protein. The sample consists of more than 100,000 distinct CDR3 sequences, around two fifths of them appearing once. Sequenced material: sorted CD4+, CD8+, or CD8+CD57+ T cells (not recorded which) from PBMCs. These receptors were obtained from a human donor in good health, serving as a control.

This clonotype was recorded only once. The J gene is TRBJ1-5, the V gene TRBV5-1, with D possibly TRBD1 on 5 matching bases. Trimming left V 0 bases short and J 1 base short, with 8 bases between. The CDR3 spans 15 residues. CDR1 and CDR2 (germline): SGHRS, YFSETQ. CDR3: CASSLVPGSNQPQHF. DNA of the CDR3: TGCGCCAGCAGCTTGGTGCCAGGGAGCAATCAGCCCCAGCATTTT.

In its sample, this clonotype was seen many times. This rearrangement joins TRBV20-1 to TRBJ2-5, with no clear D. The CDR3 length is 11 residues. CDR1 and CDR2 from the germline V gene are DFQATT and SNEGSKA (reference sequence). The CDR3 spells CMVGTGETQYF. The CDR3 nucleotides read TGCATGGTTGGAACCGGAGAGACCCAGTACTTC.

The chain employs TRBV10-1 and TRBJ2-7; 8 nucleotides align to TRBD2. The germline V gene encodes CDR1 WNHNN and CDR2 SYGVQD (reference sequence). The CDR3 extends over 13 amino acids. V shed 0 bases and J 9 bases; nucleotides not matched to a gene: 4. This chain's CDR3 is CASSESAGGTQYF. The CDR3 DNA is TGCGCCAGCAGTGAGTCTGCGGGAGGAACGCAGTACTTC.

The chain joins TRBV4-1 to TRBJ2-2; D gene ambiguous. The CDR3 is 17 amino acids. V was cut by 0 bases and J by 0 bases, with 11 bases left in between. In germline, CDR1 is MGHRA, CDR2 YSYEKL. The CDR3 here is CASSQDPRQANTGELFF. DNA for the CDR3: TGCGCCAGCAGCCAAGATCCTCGGCAGGCGAACACCGGGGAGCTGTTTTTT.

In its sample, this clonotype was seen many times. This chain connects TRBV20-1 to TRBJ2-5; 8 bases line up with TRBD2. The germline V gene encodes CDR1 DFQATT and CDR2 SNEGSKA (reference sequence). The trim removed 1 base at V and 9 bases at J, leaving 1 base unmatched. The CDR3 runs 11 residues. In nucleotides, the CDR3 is TGCAGTGCTAGAGCGCGGGAGGCCCAGTACTTC. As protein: CSARAREAQYF.

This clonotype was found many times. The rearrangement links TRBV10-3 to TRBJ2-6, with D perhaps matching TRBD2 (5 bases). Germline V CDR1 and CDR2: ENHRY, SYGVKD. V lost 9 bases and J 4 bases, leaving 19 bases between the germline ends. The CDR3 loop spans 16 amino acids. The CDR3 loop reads CAISSGSTPGANVLTF. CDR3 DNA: TGTGCCATAAGTTCGGGATCAACCCCCGGGGCCAACGTCCTGACTTTC.

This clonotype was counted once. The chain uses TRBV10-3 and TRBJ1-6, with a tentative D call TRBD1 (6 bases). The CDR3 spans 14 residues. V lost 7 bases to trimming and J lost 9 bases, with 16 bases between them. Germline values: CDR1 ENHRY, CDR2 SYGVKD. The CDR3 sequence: CAIIIQGFSSPLHF. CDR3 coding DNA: TGTGCCATCATAATACAGGGCTTCAGTTCACCCCTCCACTTT.

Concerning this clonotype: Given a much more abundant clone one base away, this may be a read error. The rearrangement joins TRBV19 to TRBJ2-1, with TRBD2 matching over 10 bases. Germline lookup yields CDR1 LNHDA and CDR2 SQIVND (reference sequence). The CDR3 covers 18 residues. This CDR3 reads CASGIDRFKSSGSDEQFF. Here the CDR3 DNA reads TGTGCCAGTGGTATAGATCGATTCAAGTCTAGCGGGAGTGACGAGCAGTTCTTC.

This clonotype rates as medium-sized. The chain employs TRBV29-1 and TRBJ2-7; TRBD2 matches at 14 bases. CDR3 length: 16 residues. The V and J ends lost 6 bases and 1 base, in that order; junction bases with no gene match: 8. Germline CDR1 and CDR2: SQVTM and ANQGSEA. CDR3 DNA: TGCAGCGTCGCCGGGACTAGCGGGAGCTCGTCCTACGAGCAGTACTTC. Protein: CSVAGTSGSSSYEQYF.

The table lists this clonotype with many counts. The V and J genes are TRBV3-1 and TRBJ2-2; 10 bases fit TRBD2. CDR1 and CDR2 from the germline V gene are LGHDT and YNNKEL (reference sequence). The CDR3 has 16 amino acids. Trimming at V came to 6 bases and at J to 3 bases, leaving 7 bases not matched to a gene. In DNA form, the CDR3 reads TGTGCCAGCAGACGCACCGGGACTAGCGACACCGGGGAGCTGTTTTTT. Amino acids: CASRRTGTSDTGELFF.

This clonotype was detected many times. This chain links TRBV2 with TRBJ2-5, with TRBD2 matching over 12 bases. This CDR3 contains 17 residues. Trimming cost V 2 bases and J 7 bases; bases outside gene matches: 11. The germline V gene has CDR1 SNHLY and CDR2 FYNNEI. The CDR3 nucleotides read TGTGCCAGCAGTGAAACTCTAGCGGGGGGGGTCCGTCGGACCCAGTACTTC. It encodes CASSETLAGGVRRTQYF. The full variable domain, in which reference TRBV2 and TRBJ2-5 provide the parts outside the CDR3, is EPEVTQTPSHQVTQMGQEVILRCVPISNHLYFYWYRQILGQKVEFLVSFYNNEISEKSEIFDDQFSVERPDGSNFTLKIRSTKLEDSAMYFCASSETLAGGVRRTQYFGPGTRLLVL.

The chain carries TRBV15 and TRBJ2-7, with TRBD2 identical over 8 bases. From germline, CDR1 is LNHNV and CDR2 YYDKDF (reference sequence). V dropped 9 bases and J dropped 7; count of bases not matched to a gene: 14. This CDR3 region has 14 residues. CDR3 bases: TGTGCCACTAATAGCGGGGTGGTTTCGGGGGAGCAGTACTTC. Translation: CATNSGVVSGEQYF. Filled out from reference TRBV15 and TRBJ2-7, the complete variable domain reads DAMVIQNPRYQVTQFGKPVTLSCSQTLNHNVMYWYQQKSSQAPKLLFHYYDKDFNNEADTPDNFQSRRPNTSFCFLDIRSPGLGDTAMYLCATNSGVVSGEQYFGPGTRLTVT.

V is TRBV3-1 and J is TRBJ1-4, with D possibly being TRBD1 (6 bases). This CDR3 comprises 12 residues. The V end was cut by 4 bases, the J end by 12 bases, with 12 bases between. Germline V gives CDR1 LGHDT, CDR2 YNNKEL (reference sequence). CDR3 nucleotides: TGTGCCAGCAGCCCGGACAGACGGGAACTGTTTTTT. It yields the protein CASSPDRRELFF.

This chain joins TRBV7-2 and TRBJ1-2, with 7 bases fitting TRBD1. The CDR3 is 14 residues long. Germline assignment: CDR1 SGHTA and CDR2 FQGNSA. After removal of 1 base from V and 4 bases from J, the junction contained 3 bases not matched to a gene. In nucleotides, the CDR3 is TGTGCCAGCAGCTTAGGGACAGGAGCCTATGGCTACACCTTC. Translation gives CASSLGTGAYGYTF.

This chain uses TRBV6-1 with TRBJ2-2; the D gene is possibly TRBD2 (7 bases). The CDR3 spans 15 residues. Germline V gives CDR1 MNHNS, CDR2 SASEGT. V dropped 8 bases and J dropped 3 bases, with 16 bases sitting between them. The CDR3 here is CASAGAGWDTGELFF. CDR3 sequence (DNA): TGTGCCAGCGCGGGGGCGGGGTGGGACACCGGGGAGCTGTTTTTT.

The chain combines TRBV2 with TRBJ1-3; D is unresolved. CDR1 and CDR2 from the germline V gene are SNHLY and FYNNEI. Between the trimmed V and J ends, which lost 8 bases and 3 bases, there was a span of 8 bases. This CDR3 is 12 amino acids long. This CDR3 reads CASSKSGNTIYF. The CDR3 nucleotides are TGTGCCAGCTCTAAGAGTGGAAACACCATATATTTT.

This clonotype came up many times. CDR3 residues: CASSGQGRGNTIYF. The CDR3 DNA reads as TGTGCCAGTAGTGGACAGGGTCGAGGAAACACCATATATTTT. V is TRBV19 and J is TRBJ1-3; 8 nucleotides align to TRBD1. Germline-derived CDR1 and CDR2 are LNHDA and SQIVND (reference sequence). This CDR3 contains 14 residues. V dropped 5 bases and J dropped 4; count of bases not matched to a gene: 4.

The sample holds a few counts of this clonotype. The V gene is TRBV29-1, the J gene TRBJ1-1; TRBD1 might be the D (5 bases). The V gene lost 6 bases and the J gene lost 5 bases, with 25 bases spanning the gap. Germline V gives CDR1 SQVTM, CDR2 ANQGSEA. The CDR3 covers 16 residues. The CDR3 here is CSVLGGPRGEGTEAFF. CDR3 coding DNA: TGCAGCGTCCTCGGGGGACCAAGGGGAGAGGGGACTGAAGCTTTCTTT.

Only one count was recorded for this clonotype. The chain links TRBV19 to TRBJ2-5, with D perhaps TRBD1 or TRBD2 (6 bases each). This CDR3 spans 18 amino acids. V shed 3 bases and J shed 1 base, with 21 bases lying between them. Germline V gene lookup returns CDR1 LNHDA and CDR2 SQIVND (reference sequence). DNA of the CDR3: TGTGCCAGTAGTATCGACGGGGGCGCATTACTTGTCCAAGAGACCCAGTACTTC. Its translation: CASSIDGGALLVQETQYF.

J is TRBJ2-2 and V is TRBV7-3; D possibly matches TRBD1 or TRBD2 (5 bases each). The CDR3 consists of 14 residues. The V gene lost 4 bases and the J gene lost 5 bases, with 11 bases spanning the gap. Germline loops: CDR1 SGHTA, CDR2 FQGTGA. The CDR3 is CASSSGASTGELFF. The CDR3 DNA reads TGTGCCAGCAGCTCCGGGGCCTCTACCGGGGAGCTGTTTTTT.

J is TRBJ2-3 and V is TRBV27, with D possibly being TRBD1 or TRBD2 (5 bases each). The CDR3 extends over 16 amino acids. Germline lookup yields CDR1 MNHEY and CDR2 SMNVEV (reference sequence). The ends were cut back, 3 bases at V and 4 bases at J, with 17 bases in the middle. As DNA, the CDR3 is TGTGCCAGCAGTTTCTCCGGGACGGCTGGCTCAGATACGCAGTATTTT. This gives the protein CASSFSGTAGSDTQYF.

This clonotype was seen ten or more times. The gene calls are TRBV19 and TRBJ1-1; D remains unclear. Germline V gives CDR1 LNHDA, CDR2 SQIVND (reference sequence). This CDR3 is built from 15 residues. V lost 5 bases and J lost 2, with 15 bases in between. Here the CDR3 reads CASSPRPTINTEAFF. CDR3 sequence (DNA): TGTGCCAGTAGTCCTCGCCCCACTATAAACACTGAAGCTTTCTTT.

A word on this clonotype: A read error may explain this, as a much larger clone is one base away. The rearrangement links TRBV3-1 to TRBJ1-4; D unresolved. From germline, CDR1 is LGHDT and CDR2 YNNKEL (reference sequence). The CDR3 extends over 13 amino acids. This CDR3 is CARSQEASEKLFF. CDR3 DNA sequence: TGTGCCAGGAGCCAAGAAGCTAGTGAAAAACTGTTTTTT.

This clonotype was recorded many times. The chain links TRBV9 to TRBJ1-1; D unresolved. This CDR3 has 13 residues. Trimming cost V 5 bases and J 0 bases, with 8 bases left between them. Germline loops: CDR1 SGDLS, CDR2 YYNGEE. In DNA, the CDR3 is TGTGCCAGCAGGGGAGACATGAACACTGAAGCTTTCTTT. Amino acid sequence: CASRGDMNTEAFF.